The next 20 T cell receptor beta chains were all read from a single sample in a study of beta chain features in type 1 diabetes. Expressed TCRB transcripts were sequenced because the entire RNA isolate underwent reverse transcription. Clones were sequenced by immunoSEQ multiplex PCR, and TCRdb holds only the in-frame ones, with some missing. The sample carries 250,000 to 350,000 clones, 11% recorded once. Material for sequencing was naive CD4+ T cells from blood. The receptors originated from a woman aged 25 to 39 in good health.

This clone was picked up a small number of times. The genes are TRBV5-8 and TRBJ2-5, with D maybe TRBD2 (6 bases). V was trimmed by 4 bases and J by 3 bases, leaving 16 bases between them. This CDR3 is built from 15 residues. Germline V gene lookup returns CDR1 SGHTS and CDR2 YDEGEE. The CDR3: CASSRERRGEETQYF. The CDR3 region has the DNA TGTGCCAGCAGCAGGGAGAGGAGGGGCGAAGAGACCCAGTACTTC. Based on the CDR3 plus reference TRBV5-8 and TRBJ2-5, the full variable domain is EAGVTQSPTHLIKTRGQQATLRCSPISGHTSVYWYQQALGLGLQFLLWYDEGEERNRGNFPPRFSGRQFPNYSSELNVNALELEDSALYLCASSRERRGEETQYFGPGTRLLVL.

The V gene is TRBV29-1, the J gene TRBJ2-2; tentative D call: TRBD1 (7 bases). The CDR3 has 15 amino acids. V was cut by 3 bases and J by 5 bases, with 16 bases left in between. Germline V CDR1 and CDR2: SQVTM, ANQGSEA. CDR3 bases: TGCAGCGTTGACGGTGGAGGGGGCATGACCGGGGAGCTGTTTTTT. It encodes CSVDGGGGMTGELFF.

The rearrangement uses TRBV2 and TRBJ1-1, with D unresolved. The germline CDR1 and CDR2 sequences are SNHLY and FYNNEI. The CDR3 runs 19 residues. V lost 7 bases to trimming and J lost 0 bases, with 27 bases between them. In DNA form, the CDR3 reads TGTGCCAGCACCGAAGGAGGGTACCAGAGTTTTTATCTGAACACTGAAGCTTTCTTT. Its protein product is CASTEGGYQSFYLNTEAFF.

This chain joins TRBV30 and TRBJ1-2; TRBD1 is a possible D gene (5 bases). V lost 8 bases and J 3 bases, leaving 16 bases between the germline ends. The CDR3 is made up of 13 amino acids. CDR1 and CDR2 (germline): GTSNPN, SVGIG (reference sequence). The CDR3 is CAQRGGADYGYTF. In DNA form, the CDR3 reads TGTGCCCAAAGGGGAGGGGCAGACTATGGCTACACCTTC.

The V gene is TRBV9, the J gene TRBJ2-3; possibly TRBD1 for D (6 bases). Trimming pared 6 bases from V and 4 bases from J, leaving 15 bases between. Germline CDR1 and CDR2: SGDLS and YYNGEE. This CDR3 region has 14 residues. The CDR3 DNA reads TGTGCCAGCACTCCGACAGGTACAGCAGATACGCAGTATTTT. Encoded protein: CASTPTGTADTQYF. Filled out from reference TRBV9 and TRBJ2-3, the complete variable domain reads DSGVTQTPKHLITATGQRVTLRCSPRSGDLSVYWYQQSLDQGLQFLIQYYNGEERAKGNILERFSAQQFPDLHSELNLSSLELGDSALYFCASTPTGTADTQYFGPGTRLTVL.

The chain couples TRBV7-8 to TRBJ2-1; 12 bases align to TRBD2. The germline gives CDR1 SGHVS, CDR2 FQNEAQ. J lost 6 bases, V lost 1 base, and 1 base had no gene match. CDR3 length: 15 amino acids. This chain's CDR3 is CASSLGTSGTNEQFF. The DNA for the CDR3 is TGTGCCAGCAGCTTAGGGACTAGCGGGACCAATGAGCAGTTCTTC.

This clone has more than one count but fewer than ten. This rearrangement joins TRBV30 to TRBJ2-1; D uncertain. Germline V gene data show CDR1 as GTSNPN and CDR2 as SVGIG (reference sequence). The CDR3 is made up of 13 amino acids. Trimming took 4 bases from V and 7 from J, leaving 14 bases between them. The CDR3 is CAWNTNSPNEQFF. The CDR3 nucleotides are TGTGCCTGGAATACGAACAGTCCGAATGAGCAGTTCTTC.

The V call is TRBV11-2, the J call TRBJ2-2; D possibly corresponds to TRBD2 (6 bases). The CDR3 runs 15 residues. Germline CDR1 and CDR2: SGHAT and FQNNGV. Trimming took 6 bases from V and 1 from J, leaving 12 bases between them. The CDR3 region has the DNA TGTGCCAGCAGGCTCCCGGGGGTGAACACCGGGGAGCTGTTTTTT. Amino acid sequence: CASRLPGVNTGELFF.

The chain couples TRBV6-6 to TRBJ2-7; 7 bases agree with TRBD2. J gave up 7 bases and V 2 bases, and 5 bases lay outside the gene matches. Per germline, CDR1 MNHNY and CDR2 SVGAGI (reference sequence). The CDR3 runs to 13 residues. CDR3 protein: CASSYAGVGEQYF. Written as DNA, the CDR3 is TGTGCCAGCAGTTACGCGGGAGTGGGTGAGCAGTACTTC.

The J gene is TRBJ2-3, the V gene TRBV7-2; tentatively, D is TRBD2 (6 bases). CDR1 is SGHTA, CDR2 FQGNSA, per germline. V lost 5 bases to trimming and J lost 4 bases, with 16 bases between them. This CDR3 has 15 residues. CDR3 coding DNA: TGTGCCAGCAGCGCAAGACTAGTTGGCCCAGATACGCAGTATTTT. It specifies CASSARLVGPDTQYF.

The rearrangement joins TRBV28 to TRBJ1-4; TRBD1 might be the D (6 bases). V was pared by 7 bases and J by 1 base, with 10 bases between. This CDR3 is built from 14 residues. The germline V gene has CDR1 MDHEN and CDR2 SYDVKM. The CDR3 bases are TGTGCCAGCATCCGAGGGGGAACTAATGAAAAACTGTTTTTT. Translated: CASIRGGTNEKLFF.

This clone was seen a handful of times. This chain links TRBV19 with TRBJ1-1; no reliable D call. V was pared by 4 bases and J by 3 bases, with 9 bases between. Germline values: CDR1 LNHDA, CDR2 SQIVND (reference sequence). The CDR3 has 13 amino acids. CDR3 sequence: CASSTNLDTEAFF. The CDR3 DNA follows: TGTGCCAGTAGTACCAACTTGGACACTGAAGCTTTCTTT.

The chain carries TRBV5-4 and TRBJ2-3, with TRBD2 matching over 8 bases. V trimming: 4 bases; J trimming: 3 bases; junction bases outside the gene matches: 7. The CDR3 is made up of 15 amino acids. From germline, CDR1 is SGHNT and CDR2 YYREEE (reference sequence). The CDR3 here is CASSQGRGGTDTQYF. The DNA of the CDR3 is TGTGCCAGCAGCCAAGGGCGCGGGGGGACAGATACGCAGTATTTT.

The chain combines TRBV27 with TRBJ2-7; possible D gene TRBD1, 6 bases. Germline V gene lookup returns CDR1 MNHEY and CDR2 SMNVEV (reference sequence). The CDR3 contains 14 residues. Trimming pared 2 bases from V and 3 bases from J, leaving 11 bases between. CDR3 bases: TGTGCCAGCAGTTTAGACAGGAGCTACTACGAGCAGTACTTC. Translated: CASSLDRSYYEQYF.

The chain is built from TRBV6-5 and TRBJ2-1; TRBD2 aligns across 7 bases. V was clipped by 10 bases and J by 5 bases; unmatched bases: 11. Per germline, CDR1 MNHEY and CDR2 SVGAGI. The CDR3 covers 14 residues. The CDR3 bases are TGTGCCACCCACCGGGCTAGCGGTAACAATGAGCAGTTCTTC. This codes for CATHRASGNNEQFF.

This chain joins TRBV2 and TRBJ2-3; possibly TRBD1 for D (5 bases). Trimming stripped 9 bases from V and 2 bases from J, with 12 bases between. The CDR3 has 13 residues. The V gene's germline CDR1 is SNHLY and CDR2 FYNNEI. The CDR3 nucleotides read TGTGCCAGAGCCAGGGATATCACAGATACGCAGTATTTT. Protein sequence: CARARDITDTQYF.

This chain connects TRBV7-9 to TRBJ1-2, with unresolved D. Germline V gene sequence: CDR1 SEHNR, CDR2 FQNEAQ (reference sequence). The ends were cut back, 5 bases at V and 0 bases at J, with 7 bases in the middle. This CDR3 is 13 amino acids long. CDR3 region: CASSPTANYGYTF. As DNA, the CDR3 is TGTGCCAGCAGCCCCACAGCTAACTATGGCTACACCTTC.

This clone was detected a few times. This rearrangement joins TRBV7-2 to TRBJ2-5, with 7 bases that match TRBD1. The V segment lost 1 base and the J segment 1 base; nucleotides outside the gene matches: 3. CDR1 SGHTA and CDR2 FQGNSA come from the germline V gene. CDR3 length equals 15 residues. The CDR3 is CASSLVGQFQETQYF. The CDR3 DNA reads TGTGCCAGCAGCTTAGTGGGACAGTTCCAAGAGACCCAGTACTTC.

This rearrangement joins TRBV9 to TRBJ2-3, with 8 nucleotides matching TRBD2. This CDR3 region has 16 residues. Germline V CDR1 and CDR2: SGDLS, YYNGEE. The V gene end was trimmed by 3 bases and the J gene end by 5 bases; junction bases not matched to a gene: 11. Here the CDR3 DNA reads TGTGCCAGCAGCGGGGGTTCTAGCGGGTGGGGAGATACGCAGTATTTT. Translating gives CASSGGSSGWGDTQYF.

This clone was detected a few times. The rearrangement joins TRBV2 to TRBJ1-2, with TRBD1 identical over 10 bases. V gave up 7 bases and J gave up 6 bases; unmatched junction bases: 11. The CDR3 is 15 residues long. Germline V lookup: CDR1 SNHLY, CDR2 FYNNEI. CDR3 bases: TGTGCCAGCAACCCGTTGACAGGGGGCTCGGATGGCTACACCTTC. Protein product: CASNPLTGGSDGYTF.